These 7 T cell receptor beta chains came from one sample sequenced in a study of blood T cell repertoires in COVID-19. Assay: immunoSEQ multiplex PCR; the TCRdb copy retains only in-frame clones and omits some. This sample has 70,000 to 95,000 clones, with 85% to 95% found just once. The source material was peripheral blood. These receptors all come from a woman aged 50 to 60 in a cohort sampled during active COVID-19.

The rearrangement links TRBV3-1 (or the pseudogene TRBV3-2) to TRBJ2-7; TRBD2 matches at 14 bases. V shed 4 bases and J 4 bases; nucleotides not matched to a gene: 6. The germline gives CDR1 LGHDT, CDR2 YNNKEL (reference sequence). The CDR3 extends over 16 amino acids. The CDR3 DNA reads TGTGCCAGCAGCCCGACTAGCGGGAGGGATATATACGAGCAGTACTTC. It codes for CASSPTSGRDIYEQYF.

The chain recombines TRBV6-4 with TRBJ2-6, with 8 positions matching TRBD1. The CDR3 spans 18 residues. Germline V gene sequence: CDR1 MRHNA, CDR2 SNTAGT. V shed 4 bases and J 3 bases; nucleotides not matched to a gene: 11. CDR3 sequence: CASSGPKQGAGGANVLTF. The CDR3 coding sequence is TGTGCCAGCAGTGGACCCAAGCAGGGGGCGGGTGGGGCCAACGTCCTGACTTTC.

For the CDR3, the DNA is TGTGCCAGCAGCCACCCCGCGGGGGAGGACACTGAAGCTTTCTTT. Its translation is CASSHPAGEDTEAFF. V and J are TRBV3-1 (or the pseudogene TRBV3-2) and TRBJ1-1; tentatively, D is TRBD1 (5 bases). Germline V gene lookup returns CDR1 LGHDT and CDR2 YNNKEL (reference sequence). V dropped 3 bases and J dropped 3 bases, with 14 bases sitting between them. This CDR3 region has 15 residues.

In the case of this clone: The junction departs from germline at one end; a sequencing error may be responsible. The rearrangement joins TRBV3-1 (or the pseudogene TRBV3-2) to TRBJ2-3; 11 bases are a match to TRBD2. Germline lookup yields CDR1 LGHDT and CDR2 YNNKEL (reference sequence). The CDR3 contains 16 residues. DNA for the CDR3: TGTGCCAGCAGCCAAGGACTAGCGGGAAGCAGAGATACGCAGTATTTT. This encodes CASSQGLAGSRDTQYF.

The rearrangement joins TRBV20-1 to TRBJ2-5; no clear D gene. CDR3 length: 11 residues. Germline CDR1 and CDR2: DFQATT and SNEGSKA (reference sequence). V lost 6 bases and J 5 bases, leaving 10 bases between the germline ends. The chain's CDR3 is CSAAPFETQYF. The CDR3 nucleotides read TGCAGTGCCGCGCCCTTTGAGACCCAGTACTTC.

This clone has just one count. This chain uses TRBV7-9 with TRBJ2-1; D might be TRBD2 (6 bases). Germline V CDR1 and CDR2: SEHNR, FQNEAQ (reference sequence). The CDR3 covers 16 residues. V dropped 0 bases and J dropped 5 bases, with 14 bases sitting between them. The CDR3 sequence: CASSLAGLADHNEQFF. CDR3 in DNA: TGTGCCAGCAGCTTAGCGGGGTTAGCGGACCACAATGAGCAGTTCTTC.

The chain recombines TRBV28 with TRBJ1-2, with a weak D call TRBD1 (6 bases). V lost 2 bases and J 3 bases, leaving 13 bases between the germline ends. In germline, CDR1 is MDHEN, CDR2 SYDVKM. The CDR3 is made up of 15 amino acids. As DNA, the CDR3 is TGTGCCAGCAGTTTACATTCAGGGGCGGACTATGGCTACACCTTC. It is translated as CASSLHSGADYGYTF.